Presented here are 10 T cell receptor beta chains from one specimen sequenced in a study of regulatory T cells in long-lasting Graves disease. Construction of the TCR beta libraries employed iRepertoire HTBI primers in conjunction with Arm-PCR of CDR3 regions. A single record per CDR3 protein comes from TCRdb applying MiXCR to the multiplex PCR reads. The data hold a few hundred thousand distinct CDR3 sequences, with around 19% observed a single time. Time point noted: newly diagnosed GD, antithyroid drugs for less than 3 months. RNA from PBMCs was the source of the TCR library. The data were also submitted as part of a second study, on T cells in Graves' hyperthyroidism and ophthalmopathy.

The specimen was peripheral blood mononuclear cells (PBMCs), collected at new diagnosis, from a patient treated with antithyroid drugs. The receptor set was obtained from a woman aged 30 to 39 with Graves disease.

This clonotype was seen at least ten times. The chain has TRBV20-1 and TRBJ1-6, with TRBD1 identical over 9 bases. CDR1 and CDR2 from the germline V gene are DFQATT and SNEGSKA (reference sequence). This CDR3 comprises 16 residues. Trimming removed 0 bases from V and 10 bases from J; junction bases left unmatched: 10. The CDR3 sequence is CSARDPGTGKDSPLHF. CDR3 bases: TGCAGTGCTAGAGATCCTGGGACAGGGAAGGACTCACCCCTCCACTTT.

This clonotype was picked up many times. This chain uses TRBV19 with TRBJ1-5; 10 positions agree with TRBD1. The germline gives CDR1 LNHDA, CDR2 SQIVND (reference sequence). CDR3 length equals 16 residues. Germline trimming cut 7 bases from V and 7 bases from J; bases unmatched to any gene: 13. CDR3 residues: CASTRGIGTGDQPQHF. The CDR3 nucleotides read TGTGCCAGTACCCGTGGGATAGGGACAGGGGACCAGCCCCAGCATTTT. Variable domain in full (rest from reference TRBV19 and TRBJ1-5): DGGITQSPKYLFRKEGQNVTLSCEQNLNHDAMYWYRQDPGQGLRLIYYSQIVNDFQKGDIAEGYSVSREKKESFPLTVTSAQKNPTAFYLCASTRGIGTGDQPQHFGDGTRLSIL.

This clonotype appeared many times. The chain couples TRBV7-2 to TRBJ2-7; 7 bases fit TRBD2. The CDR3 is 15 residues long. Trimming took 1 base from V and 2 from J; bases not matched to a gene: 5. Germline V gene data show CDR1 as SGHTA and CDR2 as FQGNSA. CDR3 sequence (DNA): TGTGCCAGCAGCTTAGTTCGGGGGGTAACCTACGAGCAGTACTTC. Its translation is CASSLVRGVTYEQYF.

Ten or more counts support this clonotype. Here the CDR3 DNA reads TGCGCCAGCAGCTTGGCAGTTAGGCTAGACCAGACAGATACGCAGTATTTT. It translates to CASSLAVRLDQTDTQYF. The chain recombines TRBV5-1 with TRBJ2-3; no definite D call. The CDR3 has 17 amino acids. Germline CDR1 and CDR2: SGHRS and YFSETQ. V gave up 0 bases and J gave up 3 bases, with 17 bases separating them.

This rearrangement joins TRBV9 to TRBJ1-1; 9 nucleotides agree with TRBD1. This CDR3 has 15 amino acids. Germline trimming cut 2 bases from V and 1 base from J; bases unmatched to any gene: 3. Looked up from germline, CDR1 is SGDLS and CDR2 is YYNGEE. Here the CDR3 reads CASSVAGQGNTEAFF. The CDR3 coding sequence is TGTGCCAGCAGCGTTGCGGGACAGGGGAACACTGAAGCTTTCTTT.

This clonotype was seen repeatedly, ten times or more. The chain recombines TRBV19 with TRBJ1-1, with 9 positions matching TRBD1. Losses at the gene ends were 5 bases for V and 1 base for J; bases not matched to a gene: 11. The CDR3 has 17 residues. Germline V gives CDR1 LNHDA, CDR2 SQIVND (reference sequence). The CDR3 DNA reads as TGTGCCAGTAGTTCCGTCCCGGGACAGGGTTGGAACACTGAAGCTTTCTTT. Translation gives CASSSVPGQGWNTEAFF.

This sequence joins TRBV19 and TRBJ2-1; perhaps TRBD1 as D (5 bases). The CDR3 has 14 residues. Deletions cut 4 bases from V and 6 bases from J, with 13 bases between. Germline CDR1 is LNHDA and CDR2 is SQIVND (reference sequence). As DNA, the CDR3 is TGTGCCAGTAGTAGGCAGGGCACAAGCAATGAGCAGTTCTTC. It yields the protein CASSRQGTSNEQFF.

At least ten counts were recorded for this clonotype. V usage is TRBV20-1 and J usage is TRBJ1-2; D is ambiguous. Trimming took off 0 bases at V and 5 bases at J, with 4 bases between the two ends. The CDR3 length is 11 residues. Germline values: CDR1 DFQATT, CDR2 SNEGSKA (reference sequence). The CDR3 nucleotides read TGCAGTGCTAGAGAGGAATATGGCTACACCTTC. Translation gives CSAREEYGYTF.

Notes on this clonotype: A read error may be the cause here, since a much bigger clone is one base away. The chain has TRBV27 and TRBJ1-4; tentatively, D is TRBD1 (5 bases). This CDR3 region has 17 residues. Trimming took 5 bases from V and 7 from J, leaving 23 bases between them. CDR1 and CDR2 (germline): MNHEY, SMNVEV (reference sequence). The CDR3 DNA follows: TGTGCCAGCAGTCACGAATCGGACAACCTATATGGTGAAAAACTGTTTTTT. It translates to CASSHESDNLYGEKLFF.

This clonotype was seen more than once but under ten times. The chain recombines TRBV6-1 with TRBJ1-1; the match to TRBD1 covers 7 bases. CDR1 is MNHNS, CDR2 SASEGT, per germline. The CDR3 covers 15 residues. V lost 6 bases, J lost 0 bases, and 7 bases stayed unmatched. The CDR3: CASSRQGGVNTEAFF. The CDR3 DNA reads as TGTGCCAGCAGCCGACAGGGAGGCGTGAACACTGAAGCTTTCTTT.